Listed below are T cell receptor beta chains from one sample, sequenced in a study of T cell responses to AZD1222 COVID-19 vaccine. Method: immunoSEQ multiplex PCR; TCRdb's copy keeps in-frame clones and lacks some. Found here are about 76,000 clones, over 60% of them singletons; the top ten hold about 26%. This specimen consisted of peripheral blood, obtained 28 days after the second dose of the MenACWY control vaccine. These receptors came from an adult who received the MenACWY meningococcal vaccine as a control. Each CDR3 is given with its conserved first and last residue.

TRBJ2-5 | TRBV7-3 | CASSLSGRNGRMEETQYF
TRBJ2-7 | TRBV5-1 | CASSVGTATYEQYF
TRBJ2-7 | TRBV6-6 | CASSALGGGSAEQYF
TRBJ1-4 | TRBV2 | CASSKGDTNEKLFF
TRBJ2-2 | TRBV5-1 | CASSLGNVVTGELFF
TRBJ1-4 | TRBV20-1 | CSASTSSGVTNEKLFF
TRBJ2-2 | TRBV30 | CAWSVGGRSTGELFF
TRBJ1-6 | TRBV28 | CASKGEAERSPLHF
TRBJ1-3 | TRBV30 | CAWSFGSGNTIYF
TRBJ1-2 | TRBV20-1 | CSAGDSYGYTF
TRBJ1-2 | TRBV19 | CASSPARGLGYGYTF
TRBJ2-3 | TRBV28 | CASSLVPGQGATDTQYF